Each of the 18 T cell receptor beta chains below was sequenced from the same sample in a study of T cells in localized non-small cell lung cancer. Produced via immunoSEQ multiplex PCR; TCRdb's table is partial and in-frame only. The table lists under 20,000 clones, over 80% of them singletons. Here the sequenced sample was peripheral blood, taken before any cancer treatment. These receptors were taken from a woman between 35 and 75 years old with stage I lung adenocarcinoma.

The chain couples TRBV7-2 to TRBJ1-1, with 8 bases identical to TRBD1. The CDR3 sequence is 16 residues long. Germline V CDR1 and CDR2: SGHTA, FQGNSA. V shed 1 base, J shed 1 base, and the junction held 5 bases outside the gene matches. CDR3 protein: CASSLVGTGGNTEAFF. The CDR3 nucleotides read TGTGCCAGCAGCTTAGTCGGAACAGGGGGGAACACTGAAGCTTTCTTT.

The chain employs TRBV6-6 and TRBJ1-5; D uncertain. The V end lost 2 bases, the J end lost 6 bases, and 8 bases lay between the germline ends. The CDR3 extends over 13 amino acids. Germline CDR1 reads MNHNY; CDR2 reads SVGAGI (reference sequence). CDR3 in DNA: TGTGCCAGCAGTTACGAAGGTTTTCAGCCCCAGCATTTT. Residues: CASSYEGFQPQHF.

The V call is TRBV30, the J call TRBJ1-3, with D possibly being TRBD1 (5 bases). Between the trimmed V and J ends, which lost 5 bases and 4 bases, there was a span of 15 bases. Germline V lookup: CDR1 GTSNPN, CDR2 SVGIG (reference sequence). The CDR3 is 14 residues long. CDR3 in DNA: TGTGCCTGGCAACCAGGGTTCTTAGGAAACACCATATATTTT. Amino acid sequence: CAWQPGFLGNTIYF.

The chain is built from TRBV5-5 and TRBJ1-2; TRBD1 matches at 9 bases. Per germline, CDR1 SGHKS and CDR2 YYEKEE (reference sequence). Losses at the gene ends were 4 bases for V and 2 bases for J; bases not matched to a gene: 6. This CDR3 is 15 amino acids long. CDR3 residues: CASSQTGGANYGYTF. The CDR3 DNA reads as TGTGCCAGCAGCCAAACAGGGGGCGCGAACTATGGCTACACCTTC.

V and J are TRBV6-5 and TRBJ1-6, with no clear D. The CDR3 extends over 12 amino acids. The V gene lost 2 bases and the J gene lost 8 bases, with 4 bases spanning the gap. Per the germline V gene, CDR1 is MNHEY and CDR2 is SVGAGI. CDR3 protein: CASSYTDSPLHF. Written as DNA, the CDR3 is TGTGCCAGCAGTTACACGGATTCACCCCTCCACTTT.

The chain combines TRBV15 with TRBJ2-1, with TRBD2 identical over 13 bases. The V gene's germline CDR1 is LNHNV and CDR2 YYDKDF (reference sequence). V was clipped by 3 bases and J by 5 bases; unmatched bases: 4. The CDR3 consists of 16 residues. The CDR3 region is CATSRGTSGNHNEQFF. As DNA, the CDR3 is TGTGCCACCAGCAGGGGGACTAGCGGGAACCACAATGAGCAGTTCTTC.

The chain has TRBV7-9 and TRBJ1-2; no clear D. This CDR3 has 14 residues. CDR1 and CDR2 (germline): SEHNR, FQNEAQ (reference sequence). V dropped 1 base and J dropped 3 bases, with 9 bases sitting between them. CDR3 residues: CASSLGLADYGYTF. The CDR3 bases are TGTGCCAGCAGCTTAGGCTTGGCTGACTATGGCTACACCTTC.

The CDR3 loop is CASSKFSPLCGEQFF. The CDR3 DNA is TGTGCCAGCAGCAAATTTTCTCCCCTTTGTGGTGAGCAGTTCTTC. The chain recombines TRBV21-1 with TRBJ2-1. TRBV21-1 constitutes a pseudogene. The CDR3 consists of 15 residues.

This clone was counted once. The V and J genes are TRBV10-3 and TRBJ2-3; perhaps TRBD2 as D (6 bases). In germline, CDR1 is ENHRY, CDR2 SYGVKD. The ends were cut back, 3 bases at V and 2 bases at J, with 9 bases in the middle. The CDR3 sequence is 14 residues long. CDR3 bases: TGTGCCATCAGTGAACTAGCTGACACAGATACGCAGTATTTT. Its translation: CAISELADTDTQYF.

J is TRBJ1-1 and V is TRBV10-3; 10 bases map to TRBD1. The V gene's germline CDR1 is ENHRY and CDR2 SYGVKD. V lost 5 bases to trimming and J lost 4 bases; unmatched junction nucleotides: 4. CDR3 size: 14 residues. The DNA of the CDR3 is TGTGCCATCAGTAGACAGGGGGCGGGCACTGAAGCTTTCTTT. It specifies CAISRQGAGTEAFF.

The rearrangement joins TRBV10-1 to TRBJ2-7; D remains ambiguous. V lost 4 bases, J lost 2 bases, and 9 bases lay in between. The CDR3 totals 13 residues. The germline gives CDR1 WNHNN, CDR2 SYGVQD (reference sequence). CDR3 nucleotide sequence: TGCGCCAGCAGTGCAAACCATGCCTACGAGCAGTACTTC. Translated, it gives CASSANHAYEQYF.

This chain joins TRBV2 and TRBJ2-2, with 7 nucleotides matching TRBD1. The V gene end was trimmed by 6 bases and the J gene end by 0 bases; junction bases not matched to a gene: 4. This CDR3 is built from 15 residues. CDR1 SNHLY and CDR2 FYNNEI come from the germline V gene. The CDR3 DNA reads TGTGCCAGCAGGACAGGGAACGCGAACACCGGGGAGCTGTTTTTT. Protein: CASRTGNANTGELFF.

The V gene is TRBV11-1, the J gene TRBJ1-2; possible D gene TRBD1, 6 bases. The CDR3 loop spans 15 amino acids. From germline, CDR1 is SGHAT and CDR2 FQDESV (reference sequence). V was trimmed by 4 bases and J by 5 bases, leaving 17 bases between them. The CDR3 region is CASSSQGNWAYGYTF. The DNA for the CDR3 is TGTGCCAGCAGCTCACAGGGAAACTGGGCGTATGGCTACACCTTC.

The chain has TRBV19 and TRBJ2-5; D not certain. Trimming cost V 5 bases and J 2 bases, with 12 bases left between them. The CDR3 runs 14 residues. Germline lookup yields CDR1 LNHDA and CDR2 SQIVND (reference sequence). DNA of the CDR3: TGTGCCAGTAGTGTTCTGGACGGTCAAGAGACCCAGTACTTC. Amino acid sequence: CASSVLDGQETQYF.

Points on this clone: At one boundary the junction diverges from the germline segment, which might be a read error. The CDR3 sequence: CASSLGTTNEQFF. Here the CDR3 DNA reads TGTGCTAGCAGCTTAGGGACAACCAATGAGCAGTTCTTC. The J gene is TRBJ2-1, the V gene TRBV7-7; a possible D gene is TRBD1 (6 bases). In germline, CDR1 is SSHAT, CDR2 FNYEAQ (reference sequence). The CDR3 has 13 residues.

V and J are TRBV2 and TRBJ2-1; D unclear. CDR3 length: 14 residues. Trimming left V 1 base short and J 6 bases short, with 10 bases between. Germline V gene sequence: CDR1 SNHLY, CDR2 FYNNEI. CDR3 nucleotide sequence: TGTGCCAGCAGTGAAGTATCGATCCGCAATGAGCAGTTCTTC. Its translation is CASSEVSIRNEQFF.

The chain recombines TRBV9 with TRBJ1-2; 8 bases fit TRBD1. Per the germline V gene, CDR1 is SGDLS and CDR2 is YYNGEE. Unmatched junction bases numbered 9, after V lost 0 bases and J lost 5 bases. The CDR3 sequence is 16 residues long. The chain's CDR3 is CASSVVPGGAEYGYTF. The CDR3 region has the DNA TGTGCCAGCAGCGTAGTCCCAGGGGGCGCCGAGTATGGCTACACCTTC.

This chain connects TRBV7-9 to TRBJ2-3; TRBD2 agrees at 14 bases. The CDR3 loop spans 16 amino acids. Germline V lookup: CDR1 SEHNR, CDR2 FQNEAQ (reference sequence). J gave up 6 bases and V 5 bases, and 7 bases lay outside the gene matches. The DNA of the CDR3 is TGTGCCAGCAGCCGACTAGCGGGAGGGAGTGATGATACGCAGTATTTT. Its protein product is CASSRLAGGSDDTQYF.